This note documents a single T cell receptor (beta chain) sequence. No antigen is known for it. The CDR3 consists of 15 residues. The J segment lost 4 bases and the V segment lost 3 bases, leaving 8 bases of the junction unmatched. Germline values: CDR1 SGHAT, CDR2 FQNNGV. This sample is part of a study of shared clonotypes between healthy human individuals. Study as a whole: Per donor, three plates held CD4 naive cells, three held CD4 memory, two held CD8 naive and one held CD8 memory.

Measured with immunoSEQ multiplex PCR; TCRdb has only the in-frame clones, and not every one. The sample holds under 1,900,000 clones, around 98.5% seen once. Study-wide points: Depth was large, yet rarefaction showed that sorted-subset sequencing was incomplete.

This clonotype was obtained from a man aged 25-45 years in good health. The chain links TRBV11-2 to TRBJ1-1, with TRBD1 matching 7 bases. Sequenced material: naive CD4+ T cells sorted from blood. Indicated subset: CD45RA+ positively selected. CDR3 sequence reads: CASSLQTGSGTEAFF. In nucleotides, the CDR3 is TGTGCCAGCAGCTTGCAGACAGGGTCGGGCACTGAAGCTTTCTTT.